Listed here are 32 T cell receptor beta chains from one sample, sequenced in a study of tumor and adjacent non-tumor tissue in lung cancer (dated by TCRdb to between 2017 and 2018). RNA was isolated from bulk unsorted tissue, and RNA quality was assessed with a NanoDrop ND-1000 and an Agilent 2100. The library was prepared using multiplex PCR. The reads were generated on an Illumina HiSeq 2500. Following protocols modified from ARM-PCR, the researchers constructed TCRbeta libraries through three rounds of nested PCR with primers (Table S4). Clones were called with MiXCR by TCRdb after fastp trimmed the public reads at Q25, and only in-frame beta chains were retained. When rows share a CDR3 protein, they turn into one entry using the most common DNA and genes. The sample contains approximately 75,000 distinct CDR3 sequences, roughly 80% of them found a single time. The ten top clones hold about 12% of the sample.

Sequencing was carried out using lung tumor tissue. The receptor source for this set is a woman aged 45-60 years with non-small cell lung cancer.

In the case of this clonotype: The junction shows a germline mismatch at one end, possibly a read error. The chain joins TRBV24-1 to TRBJ2-5; D possibly matches TRBD1 or TRBD2 (5 bases each). Germline V lookup: CDR1 KGHDR, CDR2 SFDVKD. The CDR3 covers 17 residues. The CDR3 sequence is CTTSDSHTGLFQETQYF. The DNA of the CDR3 is TGTACCACCAGTGATAGCCATACGGGGCTATTTCAAGAGACCCAATACTTC.

Regarding this clonotype: One junction end does not reproduce the germline sequence, and a read error may be involved. The chain combines TRBV29-1 with TRBJ2-7, with D perhaps matching TRBD1 or TRBD2 (5 bases each). The CDR3 consists of 12 residues. Germline V gives CDR1 SQVTM, CDR2 ANQGSEA. The CDR3 DNA reads TGCAGCGCGGAGGCGCAGGGCTACGAACAGTACTTC. The encoded protein is CSAEAQGYEQYF.

With respect to this clonotype: A read error may account for a junction end that differs from germline. This chain joins TRBV29-1 and TRBJ2-1; no definite D call. Germline loops: CDR1 SQVTM, CDR2 ANQGSEA. The CDR3 runs to 12 residues. The CDR3 loop reads CSVRIPHNEQFF. The CDR3 DNA sequence: TGCAGCGTTAGGATCCCACACAACGAGCAGTTCTTC.

Within the sample, this clonotype is medium-sized. The V gene is TRBV11-2, the J gene TRBJ2-1, with 12 bases lining up with TRBD2. V shed 6 bases and J 7 bases; nucleotides not matched to a gene: 10. This CDR3 has 16 amino acids. Looked up from germline, CDR1 is SGHAT and CDR2 is FQNNGV. In nucleotides, the CDR3 is TGTGCCAGCAGGCCCCCGCTAGCGGGAGGGAGAAATGAGCAGTTCTTC. Its translation is CASRPPLAGGRNEQFF.

As regards this clonotype: Because it lacks the conserved phenylalanine or tryptophan at the end, this CDR3 is likely a read error. The chain couples TRBV5-1 to TRBJ2-2; 7 bases agree with TRBD1. The CDR3 loop spans 14 amino acids. Germline-derived CDR1 and CDR2 are SGHRS and YFSETQ. With V trimmed by 4 bases and J by 6 bases, 6 bases remained unmatched. Here the CDR3 reads CASSRTGNAGELFS. The CDR3 bases are TGCGCCAGCAGCCGGACAGGTAACGCCGGGGAGCTGTTTTCT.

The chain uses TRBV5-6 and TRBJ2-1; D unresolved. This CDR3 spans 16 amino acids. Germline values: CDR1 SGHDT, CDR2 YYEEEE. V lost 5 bases to trimming and J lost 0 bases, with 15 bases between them. CDR3 in DNA: TGTGCCAGCAGTTTCGGTATGGGGTCCTCCTACAATGAGCAGTTCTTC. Translated, it gives CASSFGMGSSYNEQFF.

This rearrangement joins TRBV5-1 to TRBJ1-1; D gene ambiguous. The CDR3 extends over 14 amino acids. In germline, CDR1 is SGHRS, CDR2 YFSETQ. Trimming removed 3 bases at V and 5 bases at J, with 14 bases between. Here the CDR3 DNA reads TGCGCCAGCAGCTACCTGGACGAGAATACTGAAGCTTTCTTT. Translated: CASSYLDENTEAFF. The full variable domain, in which reference TRBV5-1 and TRBJ1-1 provide the parts outside the CDR3, is KAGVTQTPRYLIKTRGQQVTLSCSPISGHRSVSWYQQTPGQGLQFLFEYFSETQRNKGNFPGRFSGRQFSNSRSEMNVSTLELGDSALYLCASSYLDENTEAFFGQGTRLTVV.

With regard to this clonotype: A junction boundary mismatches the germline segment, possibly from a read error. The chain combines TRBV10-2 with TRBJ2-6, with D tentatively TRBD2 (7 bases). This CDR3 has 15 amino acids. The V gene's germline CDR1 is WSHSY and CDR2 SAAADI. The CDR3 DNA is TGCGCCAGCAGTGACAATGCTGCGGGGGCCATCGTCCTGACTTTC. Its protein is CASSDNAAGAIVLTF.

Concerning this clonotype: This could be a read error, since a much larger clone is one nucleotide away. The chain recombines TRBV7-6 with TRBJ1-1; tentative D call: TRBD1 (5 bases). CDR1 and CDR2 (germline): SGHVS, FNYEAQ. The CDR3 loop spans 14 amino acids. The CDR3 region has the DNA TGTGCCTGCAGCCCCCAGCTAGGGGCCACTGAAGCTTTCTTT. The encoded protein is CACSPQLGATEAFF.

The V and J genes are TRBV4-2 and TRBJ2-1, with a weak D call TRBD2 (6 bases). Trimming shortened V by 1 base and J by 4 bases, and 14 bases separated the two germline ends. From germline, CDR1 is LGHNA and CDR2 YNFKEQ. This CDR3 spans 16 amino acids. The CDR3 bases are TGTGCCAGCAGCCAAGGGAATAGCGGAGATTACAATGAGCAGTTCTTC. Translating gives CASSQGNSGDYNEQFF.

Details on this clonotype: A junction boundary mismatches the germline segment, possibly from a read error. The chain is built from TRBV5-1 and TRBJ2-5; 9 positions match TRBD1. The germline V gene encodes CDR1 SGHRS and CDR2 YFSETQ. The CDR3 has 14 residues. The CDR3 region is CAISVGQGGETQYF. The CDR3 DNA reads as TGCGCCATCAGCGTGGGACAGGGTGGCGAGACCCAGTACTTC.

This clonotype showed up just a few times. This chain joins TRBV29-1 and TRBJ1-3, with D uncertain. In germline, CDR1 is SQVTM, CDR2 ANQGSEA. CDR3 size: 12 residues. The CDR3 sequence is CSVKDNGNTIYF. DNA of the CDR3: TGCAGTGTTAAAGACAACGGAAACACCATATATTTT. Drawing the rest from reference TRBV29-1 and TRBJ1-3, the complete variable domain is SAVISQKPSRDICQRGTSLTIQCQVDSQVTMMFWYRQQPGQSLTLIATANQGSEATYESGFVIDKFPISRPNLTFSTLTVSNMSPEDSSIYLCSVKDNGNTIYFGEGSWLTVV.

For this clonotype: The CDR3 ends on some other residue instead of the conserved phenylalanine or tryptophan, so this is likely a read error. The chain has TRBV10-3 and TRBJ2-4; weak D call: TRBD2 (5 bases). This CDR3 region has 13 residues. Between the trimmed V and J ends, which lost 5 bases and 8 bases, there was a span of 13 bases. The germline V gene has CDR1 ENHRY and CDR2 SYGVKD. The CDR3 region has the DNA TGTGCCATCAGTACAGACCGGGGAGACATTCAGTACTCC. Translating it yields CAISTDRGDIQYS.

Of note for this clonotype: Germline is not matched at one junction end, which may reflect a read error. The chain has TRBV11-2 and TRBJ2-3; the D is unclear. The CDR3 extends over 16 amino acids. CDR1 is SGHAT and CDR2 is FQNNGV in the germline V gene. CDR3 sequence: CASSLRVRIETDTQYF. DNA of the CDR3: TGCGCCAGCAGCTTACGTGTAAGGATTGAGACAGATACGCAGTATTTT.

For this clonotype: A much larger clone lies one base from this, so it may be a read error. The chain joins TRBV20-1 to TRBJ2-3, with unresolved D. Germline CDR1 is DFQATT and CDR2 is SNEGSKA (reference sequence). CDR3 length: 12 residues. The DNA of the CDR3 is TGCAGTGCCCCTGGAGACACAGATGCGCAGTATTTT. Its protein is CSAPGDTDAQYF.

Concerning this clonotype itself: The junction differs from germline at one of its ends, possibly a read error. The CDR3, as DNA: TGTGCCAGCAGCCCAGACCAAGCGGCCTACAATGTGCAGTTCTTC. It specifies CASSPDQAAYNVQFF. The V gene is TRBV4-2, the J gene TRBJ2-1; the D gene is possibly TRBD2 (5 bases). The CDR3 contains 15 residues. Germline values: CDR1 LGHNA, CDR2 YNFKEQ.

As regards this clonotype: Compared with germline, one end of the junction differs, possibly owing to a read error. J is TRBJ2-2 and V is TRBV6-2 or TRBV6-3; D may be TRBD1 or TRBD2 (5 bases each). Looked up from germline, CDR1 is MNHEY and CDR2 is SVGEGT. The CDR3 has 15 amino acids. The CDR3 region is CTSSSLRQTSGELLF. The CDR3 DNA reads TGTACCAGCAGCTCACTACGACAGACTTCCGGGGAGCTGCTTTTT.

The chain employs TRBV6-2 or TRBV6-3 and TRBJ2-1, with D unclear. CDR3 length: 13 amino acids. The V end lost 5 bases, the J end lost 8 bases, and 13 bases lay between the germline ends. The germline V gene encodes CDR1 MNHEY and CDR2 SVGEGT. The CDR3 protein is CASSGHTGDEQFF. In DNA form, the CDR3 reads TGTGCCAGCAGTGGTCACACCGGCGATGAGCAGTTCTTC.

The chain links TRBV29-1 to TRBJ2-5; tentative D call: TRBD1 (5 bases). Trimming took 7 bases from V and 5 from J, leaving 14 bases between them. There are 12 residues in the CDR3. The germline gives CDR1 SQVTM, CDR2 ANQGSEA. CDR3 coding DNA: TGCAGCGGGGGATGGGGCCCCGAGACCCAGTACTTC. Protein product: CSGGWGPETQYF.

V is TRBV11-2 and J is TRBJ2-7, with D perhaps TRBD2 (6 bases). The CDR3 is made up of 14 amino acids. Looked up from germline, CDR1 is SGHAT and CDR2 is FQNNGV. V was clipped by 5 bases and J by 7 bases, with 18 bases between them. The CDR3 sequence: CASSLVTSPWEQYF. Written as DNA, the CDR3 is TGTGCCAGCAGCCTCGTGACTAGTCCGTGGGAGCAGTACTTC.

On this clonotype: A junction boundary mismatches the germline segment, possibly from a read error. The chain employs TRBV11-2 and TRBJ2-3, with a tentative D call TRBD1 (5 bases). In germline, CDR1 is SGHAT, CDR2 FQNNGV. The CDR3 consists of 15 residues. The CDR3 reads CANSSKQDCIDTQYF. As DNA, the CDR3 is TGTGCCAACAGCTCTAAACAGGATTGCATAGATACGCAGTATTTT.

The V gene is TRBV6-2 or TRBV6-3, the J gene TRBJ1-5; D not certain. The length of the CDR3 is 14 residues. The germline CDR1 and CDR2 sequences are MNHEY and SVGEGT. The V end lost 6 bases, the J end lost 7 bases, and 16 bases lay between the germline ends. The CDR3 nucleotides are TGTGCCAGCAGCCCTACAGAGTTGGAGCAGCCCCAGCATTTT. Amino acid sequence: CASSPTELEQPQHF.

Turning to this clonotype: An end of the junction differs from the germline gene, which may be a read error. J is TRBJ2-2 and V is TRBV6-2 or TRBV6-3, with a possible D match to TRBD1 (5 bases). CDR3 length: 15 amino acids. Germline lookup yields CDR1 MNHEY and CDR2 SVGEGT. The CDR3 reads CTSISLRQTSGELFF. Here the CDR3 DNA reads TGTACCAGCATCTCACTACGACAGACTTCCGGGGAGCTGTTTTTT.

Remarks on this clonotype: One end of the junction varies from germline; a read error may be responsible. This chain connects TRBV4-1 to TRBJ2-7; D gene unclear. The CDR3 extends over 15 amino acids. CDR1 is MGHRA and CDR2 is YSYEKL in the germline V gene. The CDR3 DNA reads as TGCGCCGGCAGTCAACCCAGGACGAACTCCTACGACCAGTACTTC. It encodes CAGSQPRTNSYDQYF.

This clonotype was counted ten times or more. In DNA form, the CDR3 reads TGCAGTGCTAGAGATCTTGAAAGCTCCTACAATGAGCAGTTCTTC. It yields the protein CSARDLESSYNEQFF. The genes are TRBV20-1 and TRBJ2-1; D gene uncertain. This CDR3 spans 15 amino acids. Germline V CDR1 and CDR2: DFQATT, SNEGSKA (reference sequence). V lost 0 bases and J 0 bases, leaving 9 bases between the germline ends.

This clonotype occurred many times. CDR3 sequence: CASSLDSPEWEKLFF. The CDR3 DNA follows: TGCGCCAGCAGCTTGGACTCACCCGAGTGGGAAAAACTGTTTTTT. The chain employs TRBV5-1 and TRBJ1-4; D uncertain. Trimming stripped 0 bases from V and 8 bases from J, with 14 bases between. This CDR3 is 15 amino acids long. Per germline, CDR1 SGHRS and CDR2 YFSETQ.

This clonotype has a count of ten or more. The chain carries TRBV7-9 and TRBJ2-4; D might be TRBD1 (6 bases). The V and J ends lost 5 bases and 1 base respectively, with 6 bases between them. Germline values: CDR1 SEHNR, CDR2 FQNEAQ (reference sequence). The CDR3 consists of 13 residues. In nucleotides, the CDR3 is TGTGCCAGCAGCAGGGGGGCCAAAAACATTCAGTACTTC. Amino acids: CASSRGAKNIQYF.

This clonotype was seen once. The gene calls are TRBV29-1 and TRBJ2-2; D is tentatively TRBD1 or TRBD2 (6 bases each). This CDR3 is built from 13 residues. CDR1 and CDR2 from the germline V gene are SQVTM and ANQGSEA. The CDR3 reads CSGGEGGTWELFF. Here the CDR3 DNA reads TGCAGTGGCGGTGAGGGGGGCACATGGGAGCTGTTTTTT.

This clonotype is deemed medium-sized. The chain has TRBV6-6 and TRBJ2-7; D possibly corresponds to TRBD2 (6 bases). The germline V gene encodes CDR1 MNHNY and CDR2 SVGAGI (reference sequence). CDR3 length: 14 amino acids. Between the trimmed V and J ends, which lost 5 bases and 5 bases, there was a span of 16 bases. The CDR3 nucleotides read TGTGCCAGCAGTCCTCGGCGGGATCGGAACGAGCAGTACTTC. It encodes CASSPRRDRNEQYF.

This chain connects TRBV6-1 to TRBJ2-3, with D unclear. The CDR3 extends over 16 amino acids. V shed 6 bases and J shed 0 bases, with 16 bases lying between them. The germline CDR1 and CDR2 sequences are MNHNS and SASEGT. For the CDR3, the DNA is TGTGCCAGCAGCTCGATAGGGTATACTAGCACAGATACGCAGTATTTT. This translates into CASSSIGYTSTDTQYF.

Comments on this clonotype: Compared with germline, one end of the junction differs, possibly owing to a read error. The CDR3 DNA follows: TGTGCCAGCAGCTTAGGACGGGACAGCGGGCAGCCCCAGCGTTTT. This sequence encodes CASSLGRDSGQPQRF. This chain joins TRBV11-2 and TRBJ1-5; 7 nucleotides agree with TRBD1. The CDR3 covers 15 residues. CDR1 and CDR2 from the germline V gene are SGHAT and FQNNGV. The variable domain in full, completed from reference TRBV11-2 and TRBJ1-5, reads EAGVAQSPRYKIIEKRQSVAFWCNPISGHATLYWYQQILGQGPKLLIQFQNNGVVDDSQLPKDRFSAERLKGVDSTLKIQPAKLEDSAVYLCASSLGRDSGQPQRFGDGTRLSIL.

Remarks on this clonotype: One end of the junction does not line up with germline, which may come from a read error. J is TRBJ2-1 and V is TRBV7-9; 7 bases agree with TRBD2. Germline V gene data show CDR1 as SEHNR and CDR2 as FQNEAQ (reference sequence). This CDR3 is 14 amino acids long. The CDR3 sequence is CAISFCGSTHEQFF. CDR3 in DNA: TGTGCCATCAGCTTTTGCGGGAGTACTCATGAGCAGTTCTTC.